This note documents a single T cell receptor (beta chain) sequence. This record belongs to a study of blood T cell repertoires in COVID-19. V was cut by 3 bases and J by 0 bases, with 9 bases left in between. The length of the CDR3 is 15 residues. The V gene's germline CDR1 is MNHEY and CDR2 SMNVEV (reference sequence). Profiling relied on immunoSEQ multiplex PCR, and the TCRdb table lists in-frame clones only, not all of them. The profile shows approximately 320,000 clones, approximately 85% of them singletons. The source of this sequence is a human donor in a cohort sampled during active COVID-19. The rearrangement uses TRBV27 and TRBJ2-1, with D hard to call. The sequenced sample was peripheral blood. CDR3 in amino acids: CASSFAGLSYNEQFF. The CDR3 DNA reads TGTGCCAGCAGTTTCGCCGGTCTCTCCTACAATGAGCAGTTCTTC.